This T cell receptor (beta chain) was recovered during a study of Ad26.COV2.S vaccination and SARS-CoV-2 variants. The overall study: Recipients of Ad26.COV2.S got it intramuscularly, once or twice 56 days apart.

Treatment in this sample: 15 to 20 received Ad26.COV2.S at low or high dose, single or two shots; 5 received placebo; per-sample allocation not given. Following the first vaccine or placebo injection, samples were taken on day 63. CDR1 is LGHDT and CDR2 is YNNKEL in the germline V gene (reference sequence). The CDR3 extends over 14 amino acids. V was pared by 3 bases and J by 4 bases, with 12 bases between. TCRdb's copy holds only in-frame clones and misses some; the assay was immunoSEQ multiplex PCR. Seen here are about 350,000 clones, roughly 91% observed once, and the top ten hold roughly 4.8%. The chain combines TRBV3-1 (or the pseudogene TRBV3-2) with TRBJ1-1; D is uncertain. The sequence was obtained from a person aged 18-60 years who received the Ad26.COV2.S COVID-19 vaccine or a placebo. The material was peripheral blood, obtained in a trial of Ad26.COV2.S vaccine versus placebo. The CDR3 coding sequence is TGTGCCAGCAGCCATAGACAATCTGGCACTGAAGCTTTCTTT. Translating it yields CASSHRQSGTEAFF.